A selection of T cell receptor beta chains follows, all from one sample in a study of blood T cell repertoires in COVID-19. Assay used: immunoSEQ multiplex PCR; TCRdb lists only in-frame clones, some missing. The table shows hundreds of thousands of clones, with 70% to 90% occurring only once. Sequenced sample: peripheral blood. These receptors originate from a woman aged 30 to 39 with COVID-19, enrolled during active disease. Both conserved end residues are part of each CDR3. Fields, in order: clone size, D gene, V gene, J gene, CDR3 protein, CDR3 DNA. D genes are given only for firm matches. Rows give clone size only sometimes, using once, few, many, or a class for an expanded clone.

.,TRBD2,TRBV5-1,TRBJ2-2,CASSLLAGDPTGELFF,TGCGCCAGCAGCTTGTTAGCGGGGGACCCCACCGGGGAGCTGTTTTTT
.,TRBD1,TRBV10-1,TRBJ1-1,CASSDLNRGPAEAFF,TGCGCCAGCAGTGATTTAAACAGGGGGCCCGCTGAAGCTTTCTTT
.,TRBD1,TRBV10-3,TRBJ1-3,CAISEGQDTGNTIYF,TGTGCCATCAGTGAGGGACAGGACACTGGAAACACCATATATTTT
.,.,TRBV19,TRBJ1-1,CASKRRLENTEAFF,TGTGCCAGCAAACGGAGGTTGGAGAACACTGAAGCTTTCTTT
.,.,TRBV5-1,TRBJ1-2,CASSLGGLNYGYTF,TGCGCCAGCAGCTTGGGGGGCCTTAACTATGGCTACACCTTC
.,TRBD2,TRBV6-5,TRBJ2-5,CASSRLLAGQETQYF,TGTGCCAGCAGTCGACTACTAGCGGGGCAAGAGACCCAGTACTTC
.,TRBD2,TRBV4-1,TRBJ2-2,CASSQRTGGPGTGELFF,TGCGCCAGCAGCCAAAGAACGGGAGGGCCGGGCACCGGGGAGCTGTTTTTT
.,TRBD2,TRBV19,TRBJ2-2,CASRAGRDTGELFF,TGTGCCAGTAGGGCAGGGAGGGACACCGGGGAGCTGTTTTTT
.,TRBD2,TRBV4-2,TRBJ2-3,CASSQERLNSGGYTDTQYF,TGTGCCAGCAGCCAAGAGCGGTTGAATAGCGGGGGTTACACAGATACGCAGTATTTT
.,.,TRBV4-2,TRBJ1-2,CASSQDQRDYGYTF,TGTGCCAGCAGCCAAGATCAACGCGACTATGGCTACACCTTC
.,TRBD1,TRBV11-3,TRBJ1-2,CASSSQGVLGYTF,TGTGCCAGCAGCTCGCAGGGGGTGCTGGGCTACACCTTC
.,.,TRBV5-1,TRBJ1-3,CAISPGSGNTIYF,TGCGCGATAAGCCCAGGGTCTGGAAACACCATATATTTT
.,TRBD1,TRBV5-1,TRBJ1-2,CASSTGQPAYGYTF,TGCGCCAGCAGCACGGGACAGCCCGCCTATGGCTACACCTTC
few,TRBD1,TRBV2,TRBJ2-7,CASGGQGSYEQYF,TGTGCCAGCGGCGGACAGGGGTCCTACGAGCAGTACTTC
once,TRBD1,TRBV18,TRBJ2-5,CASSPRTGETQYF,TGTGCCAGCTCACCAAGGACAGGAGAGACCCAGTACTTC